The 20 T cell receptor beta chains below come from one sample, sequenced in a study of blood T cell repertoires in COVID-19. Libraries were prepared by immunoSEQ multiplex PCR; TCRdb keeps only in-frame clonotypes and omits some of them. Of hundreds of thousands of clones in the sample, less than 85% were seen once. Input material: PBMCs or T cells enriched from blood (not recorded which). The receptors originated from a woman aged 30 to 39 who had been exposed to COVID-19.

The chain has TRBV7-6 and TRBJ1-1; no clear D gene. Germline V lookup: CDR1 SGHVS, CDR2 FNYEAQ. V lost 6 bases, J lost 5 bases, and 13 bases lay in between. CDR3 length equals 13 residues. The CDR3 reads CASSRGRDTEAFF. In DNA form, the CDR3 reads TGTGCCAGCAGTAGAGGGCGTGATACTGAAGCTTTCTTT.

This chain joins TRBV28 and TRBJ2-7, with unresolved D. CDR1 and CDR2 from the germline V gene are MDHEN and SYDVKM. This CDR3 spans 12 amino acids. V was pared by 2 bases and J by 3 bases, with 5 bases between. The CDR3 DNA is TGTGCCAGCAGTTTAACTAACTACGAGCAGTACTTC. Translated: CASSLTNYEQYF.

The V call is TRBV6-5, the J call TRBJ1-5; a possible D gene is TRBD1 (6 bases). The CDR3 loop spans 13 amino acids. The V gene lost 6 bases and the J gene lost 4 bases, with 10 bases spanning the gap. Germline CDR1 and CDR2: MNHEY and SVGAGI. The DNA for the CDR3 is TGTGCCAGCAGACCGCAGGGGAATCAGCCCCAGCATTTT. The encoded protein is CASRPQGNQPQHF.

V usage is TRBV7-9 and J usage is TRBJ1-2, with D possibly matching TRBD1 (6 bases). V shed 7 bases and J shed 6 bases, with 18 bases lying between them. Germline CDR1 and CDR2: SEHNR and FQNEAQ (reference sequence). CDR3 size: 14 residues. CDR3 sequence reads: CASTLVPGADGYTF. The CDR3 nucleotides are TGTGCCAGCACCCTAGTCCCAGGGGCCGATGGCTACACCTTC. The full variable domain, its missing parts supplied by reference TRBV7-9 and TRBJ1-2, is DTGVSQNPRHKITKRGQNVTFRCDPISEHNRLYWYRQTLGQGPEFLTYFQNEAQLEKSRLLSDRFSAERPKGSFSTLEIQRTEQGDSAMYLCASTLVPGADGYTFGSGTRLTVV.

V usage is TRBV3-1 (or the pseudogene TRBV3-2) and J usage is TRBJ2-3; a possible D gene is TRBD2 (6 bases). Germline CDR1 LGHDT, CDR2 YNNKEL (reference sequence). The CDR3 loop spans 14 amino acids. The V end was cut by 7 bases, the J end by 0 bases, with 11 bases between. CDR3 sequence: CASTYSGSTDTQYF. In DNA form, the CDR3 reads TGTGCCAGCACTTACAGCGGGAGCACAGATACGCAGTATTTT.

This clone was observed a single time. This chain connects TRBV9 to TRBJ1-4; 7 bases line up with TRBD1. Germline V gives CDR1 SGDLS, CDR2 YYNGEE. This CDR3 comprises 15 residues. J was trimmed by 7 bases and V by 0 bases; bases with no gene match: 6. This CDR3 is CASSVAGTDGEKLFF. In DNA, the CDR3 is TGTGCCAGCAGCGTAGCCGGGACAGACGGTGAAAAACTGTTTTTT. The variable domain in full, completed from reference TRBV9 and TRBJ1-4, reads DSGVTQTPKHLITATGQRVTLRCSPRSGDLSVYWYQQSLDQGLQFLIQYYNGEERAKGNILERFSAQQFPDLHSELNLSSLELGDSALYFCASSVAGTDGEKLFFGSGTQLSVL.

This clone was counted only a few times. The chain is built from TRBV24-1 and TRBJ2-1; TRBD1 is a possible D gene (6 bases). CDR3 length: 13 residues. The germline gives CDR1 KGHDR, CDR2 SFDVKD. V lost 8 bases and J lost 6, with 13 bases in between. The CDR3 sequence: CATKDSTTNEQFF. The CDR3, as DNA: TGTGCCACCAAGGACAGTACCACCAATGAGCAGTTCTTC.

This chain joins TRBV19 and TRBJ1-5; 8 bases match TRBD1. The CDR3 length is 15 residues. Per the germline V gene, CDR1 is LNHDA and CDR2 is SQIVND (reference sequence). The J segment lost 7 bases and the V segment lost 5 bases, leaving 10 bases of the junction unmatched. The CDR3 DNA sequence: TGTGCCAGTAGTGATCAAGACAGGGGAGCGCAGCCCCAGCATTTT. It specifies CASSDQDRGAQPQHF.

This chain links TRBV28 with TRBJ1-2; TRBD1 might be the D (6 bases). The CDR3 totals 14 residues. Germline assignment: CDR1 MDHEN and CDR2 SYDVKM. Trimming took off 5 bases at V and 4 bases at J, with 14 bases between the two ends. The chain's CDR3 is CASSAQQGIYGYTF. The CDR3, as DNA: TGTGCCAGCAGTGCCCAACAGGGAATCTATGGCTACACCTTC.

This clone was detected only a few times. The V gene is TRBV4-2, the J gene TRBJ1-2, with TRBD1 matching over 7 bases. Germline loops: CDR1 LGHNA, CDR2 YNFKEQ. V shed 0 bases and J 6 bases; nucleotides not matched to a gene: 4. The CDR3 length is 14 residues. The CDR3 region is CASSQEATGNGYTF. The CDR3 DNA is TGTGCCAGCAGCCAAGAGGCGACAGGGAATGGCTACACCTTC.

This clone was seen a single time. The chain uses TRBV28 and TRBJ2-2; the D is unclear. Germline V gene lookup returns CDR1 MDHEN and CDR2 SYDVKM. The CDR3 spans 15 residues. V lost 5 bases to trimming and J lost 1 base, with 11 bases between them. DNA for the CDR3: TGTGCCAGCAGTATAAAGACACGGAACACCGGGGAGCTGTTTTTT. Translated, it gives CASSIKTRNTGELFF.

The chain links TRBV11-3 to TRBJ1-5, with TRBD1 identical over 10 bases. Germline V lookup: CDR1 SGHNT, CDR2 YENEEA. V gave up 0 bases and J gave up 3 bases; unmatched junction bases: 8. The CDR3 is 18 amino acids. The CDR3: CASSLDPLGQGDNQPQHF. CDR3 nucleotides: TGTGCCAGCAGCTTAGATCCGCTAGGACAGGGGGACAATCAGCCCCAGCATTTT.

J is TRBJ2-5 and V is TRBV19; 7 positions match TRBD1. The CDR3 contains 10 residues. Unmatched junction bases numbered 0, after V lost 9 bases and J lost 5 bases. Germline V CDR1 and CDR2: LNHDA, SQIVND (reference sequence). The CDR3 region has the DNA TGTGCCAGCAGGGGGGAGACCCAGTACTTC. As protein: CASRGETQYF.

This clone was detected ten times or more. The chain joins TRBV4-3 to TRBJ1-1, with unresolved D. CDR3 size: 17 residues. The germline V and J ends were trimmed by 0 bases and 4 bases, with 18 bases remaining between them. Germline assignment: CDR1 LGHNA and CDR2 YSLEER. Here the CDR3 reads CASSQEGGRRRTTEAFF. In nucleotides, the CDR3 is TGCGCCAGCAGCCAAGAAGGAGGACGGAGAAGGACCACTGAAGCTTTCTTT.

This clone was seen just once. V gene TRBV7-9 combines with J gene TRBJ2-7, with D possibly being TRBD1 (6 bases). The CDR3 covers 13 residues. Between the trimmed V and J ends, which lost 5 bases and 3 bases, there was a span of 11 bases. Per germline, CDR1 SEHNR and CDR2 FQNEAQ (reference sequence). In DNA, the CDR3 is TGTGCCAGCAGCAACGACAGGAACTACGAGCAGTACTTC. It codes for CASSNDRNYEQYF.

The rearrangement links TRBV3-1 (or the pseudogene TRBV3-2) to TRBJ2-5; 10 nucleotides align to TRBD2. This CDR3 contains 18 residues. V lost 1 base, J lost 1 base, and 9 bases stayed unmatched. The germline V gene encodes CDR1 LGHDT and CDR2 YNNKEL (reference sequence). CDR3 region: CASSQGGTSERSQETQYF. The CDR3 nucleotides read TGTGCCAGCAGCCAAGGAGGGACTAGCGAACGTTCCCAAGAGACCCAGTACTTC.

The J gene is TRBJ1-3, the V gene TRBV19; D gene ambiguous. Germline CDR1 is LNHDA and CDR2 is SQIVND (reference sequence). The CDR3 length is 13 residues. V was cut by 4 bases and J by 2 bases, with 6 bases left in between. The chain's CDR3 is CASSSTAGNTIYF. CDR3 coding DNA: TGTGCCAGTAGTAGTACGGCTGGAAACACCATATATTTT.

The chain joins TRBV18 to TRBJ2-6; 7 bases match TRBD1. The CDR3 runs to 19 residues. Germline-derived CDR1 and CDR2 are KGHSH and LQKENI. V gave up 3 bases and J gave up 0 bases; unmatched junction bases: 11. The CDR3 reads CASSPRTGTILSGANVLTF. The CDR3 nucleotides are TGTGCCAGCTCACCGAGGACAGGAACTATCCTCTCTGGGGCCAACGTCCTGACTTTC.

The rearrangement links TRBV7-8 to TRBJ2-1, with 9 bases fitting TRBD2. V was pared by 1 base and J by 4 bases, with 5 bases of the junction left unmatched. CDR3 length: 16 residues. Germline CDR1 SGHVS, CDR2 FQNEAQ. DNA of the CDR3: TGTGCCAGCAGCTTAGGGGTGACTAGCGGATACAATGAGCAGTTCTTC. Residues: CASSLGVTSGYNEQFF. Combining the CDR3 with reference TRBV7-8 and TRBJ2-1 gives the whole variable domain GAGVSQSPRYKVAKRGQDVALRCDPISGHVSLFWYQQALGQGPEFLTYFQNEAQLDKSGLPSDRFFAERPEGSVSTLKIQRTQQEDSAVYLCASSLGVTSGYNEQFFGPGTRLTVL.

This clone was detected once. The rearrangement links TRBV19 to TRBJ2-2; D unclear. Germline values: CDR1 LNHDA, CDR2 SQIVND (reference sequence). Deletions cut 3 bases from V and 0 bases from J, with 5 bases between. This CDR3 spans 14 amino acids. CDR3 sequence (DNA): TGTGCCAGTAGTATCTCCTCGAACACCGGGGAGCTGTTTTTT. This sequence encodes CASSISSNTGELFF.